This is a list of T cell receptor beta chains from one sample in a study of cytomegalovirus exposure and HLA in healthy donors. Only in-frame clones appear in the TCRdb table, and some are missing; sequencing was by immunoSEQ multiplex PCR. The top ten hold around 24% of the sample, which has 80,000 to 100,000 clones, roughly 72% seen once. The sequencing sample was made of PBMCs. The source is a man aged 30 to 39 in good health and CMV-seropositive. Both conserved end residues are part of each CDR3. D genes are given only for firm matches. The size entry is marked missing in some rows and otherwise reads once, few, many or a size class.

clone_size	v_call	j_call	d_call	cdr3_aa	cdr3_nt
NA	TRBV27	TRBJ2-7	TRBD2	CASSSYGLAGGAYEQYF	TGTGCCAGCAGTTCTTACGGACTAGCGGGTGGGGCCTACGAGCAGTACTTC
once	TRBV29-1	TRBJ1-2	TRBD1	CSVPTGYYGYTF	TGCAGCGTTCCGACAGGGTACTATGGCTACACCTTC
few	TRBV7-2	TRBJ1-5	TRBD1	CASSLGQGASNQPQHF	TGTGCCAGCAGCTTAGGGCAGGGGGCAAGCAATCAGCCCCAGCATTTT
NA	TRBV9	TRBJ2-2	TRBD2	CASSVEGGVNTGELFF	TGTGCCAGCAGCGTAGAGGGAGGGGTGAACACCGGGGAGCTGTTTTTT
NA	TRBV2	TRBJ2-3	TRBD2	CASTRTSGGASTQYF	TGTGCCAGCACCCGGACTAGCGGGGGGGCTTCTACGCAGTATTTT
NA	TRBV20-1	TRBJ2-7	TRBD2	CRPTSAYEQYF	TGCAGGCCGACTAGCGCCTACGAGCAGTACTTC
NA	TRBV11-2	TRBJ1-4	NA	CASSLFGEKLFF	TGTGCCAGCAGCTTATTCGGGGAGAAACTGTTTTTT
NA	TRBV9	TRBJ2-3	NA	CASSPRTGTDTQYF	TGTGCCAGCAGCCCCCGCACGGGGACAGATACGCAGTATTTT
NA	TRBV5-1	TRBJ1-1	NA	CASSPQGTNTEAFF	TGCGCCAGCAGCCCCCAGGGAACGAACACTGAAGCTTTCTTT
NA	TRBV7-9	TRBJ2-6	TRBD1	CASSLGTGGNSGANVLTF	TGTGCCAGCAGCCTCGGTACAGGGGGCAACTCTGGGGCCAACGTCCTGACTTTC
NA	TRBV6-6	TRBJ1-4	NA	CASSYEGGRVEKLFF	TGTGCCAGCAGTTATGAAGGGGGTAGGGTTGAAAAACTGTTTTTT
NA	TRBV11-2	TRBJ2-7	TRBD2	CASSVGLAEPYEQYF	TGTGCCAGCAGCGTAGGACTAGCGGAGCCCTACGAGCAGTACTTC
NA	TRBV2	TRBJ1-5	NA	CASREDRQPYQPQHF	TGTGCCAGCAGAGAAGACCGACAGCCCTATCAGCCCCAGCATTTT
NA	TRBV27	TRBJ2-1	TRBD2	CASRLRPQPGTSGTQFF	TGTGCCAGCAGACTTAGGCCCCAACCCGGGACTAGCGGGACGCAGTTCTTC
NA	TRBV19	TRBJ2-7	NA	CASSPSLYHTTYEQYF	TGTGCCAGTAGTCCAAGCCTGTACCATACTACCTACGAGCAGTACTTC
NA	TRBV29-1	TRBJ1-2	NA	CSVFGLARIGSNYGYTF	TGCAGCGTTTTCGGGTTGGCAAGGATCGGAAGTAACTATGGCTACACCTTC
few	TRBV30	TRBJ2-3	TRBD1	CAWTDKATGRADTQYF	TGTGCCTGGACTGATAAAGCGACAGGGCGTGCCGATACGCAGTATTTT
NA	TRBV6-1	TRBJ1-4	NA	CASSETLDSLNEKLFF	TGTGCCAGCAGCGAAACTTTGGACAGTCTAAATGAAAAACTGTTTTTT
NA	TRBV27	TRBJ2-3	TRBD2	CASSTLQGGGPSTDTQYF	TGTGCCAGCAGTACCCTCCAGGGCGGGGGGCCCAGCACAGATACGCAGTATTTT
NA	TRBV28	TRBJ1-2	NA	CASSSPEGGPNGYTF	TGTGCCAGCAGCTCCCCCGAAGGGGGACCCAATGGCTACACCTTC
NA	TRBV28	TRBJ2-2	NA	CASSPRAGELFF	TGTGCCAGCAGCCCGAGGGCCGGGGAGCTGTTTTTT
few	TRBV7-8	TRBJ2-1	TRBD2	CASSPRTSGDNEQFF	TGTGCCAGCAGCCCCCGGACTAGCGGGGACAATGAGCAGTTCTTC
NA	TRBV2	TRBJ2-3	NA	CASTNRSPADTQYF	TGTGCCAGCACCAACAGGTCCCCCGCAGATACGCAGTATTTT
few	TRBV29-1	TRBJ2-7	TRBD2	CSVEASGYEQYF	TGCAGCGTTGAGGCTAGCGGCTACGAGCAGTACTTC
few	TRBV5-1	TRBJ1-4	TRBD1	CASSLGTATNEKLFF	TGCGCCAGCAGCTTAGGGACAGCTACTAATGAAAAACTGTTTTTT
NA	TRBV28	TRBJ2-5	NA	CASSLGGSQETQYF	TGTGCCAGCAGTTTAGGGGGCTCACAAGAGACCCAGTACTTC
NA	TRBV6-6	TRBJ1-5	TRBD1	CASSPRGSNQPQHF	TGTGCCAGCAGCCCCAGGGGGAGCAATCAGCCCCAGCATTTT
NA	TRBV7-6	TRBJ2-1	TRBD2	CASSIGTRVNEQFF	TGTGCCAGCAGCATCGGGACTAGAGTCAATGAGCAGTTCTTC
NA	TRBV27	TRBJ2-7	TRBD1	CASSIYPSWTGGFEQYF	TGTGCCAGCAGCATATACCCCTCTTGGACAGGGGGCTTCGAGCAGTACTTC
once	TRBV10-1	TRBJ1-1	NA	CASSPGLRTEAFF	TGCGCCAGCAGCCCGGGTTTAAGAACTGAAGCTTTCTTT
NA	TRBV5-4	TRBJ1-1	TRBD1	CASLSKGGLRGNTEAFF	TGTGCCAGCTTATCAAAAGGGGGCTTAAGGGGGAACACTGAAGCTTTCTTT
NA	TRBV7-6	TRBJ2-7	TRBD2	CASSLSGGASYEQYF	TGTGCCAGCAGCCTTAGCGGGGGGGCCTCCTACGAGCAGTACTTC
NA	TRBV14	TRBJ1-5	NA	CASSIPRGGESNQPQHF	TGTGCCAGCAGCATCCCTCGCGGGGGCGAAAGCAATCAGCCCCAGCATTTT
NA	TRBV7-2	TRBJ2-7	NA	CASSLAVPPYEQYF	TGTGCCAGCAGCTTAGCTGTCCCTCCCTACGAGCAGTACTTC
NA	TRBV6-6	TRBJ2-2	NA	CASSPPGNTGELFF	TGTGCCAGCAGTCCTCCGGGGAACACCGGGGAGCTGTTTTTT
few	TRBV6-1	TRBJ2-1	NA	CASTSQTGSYNEQFF	TGTGCCAGCACAAGCCAGACTGGCTCCTACAATGAGCAGTTCTTC
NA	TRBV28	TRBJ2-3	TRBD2	CASSGLAGGQDTQYF	TGTGCCAGCAGCGGACTAGCGGGAGGGCAAGATACGCAGTATTTT
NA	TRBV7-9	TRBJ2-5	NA	CASSPPWGVRDQETQYF	TGTGCCAGCAGCCCCCCATGGGGGGTTCGAGACCAAGAGACCCAGTACTTC
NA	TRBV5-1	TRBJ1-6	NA	CASSWGPSNSPLHF	TGCGCCAGCAGCTGGGGCCCGTCTAATTCACCCCTCCACTTT
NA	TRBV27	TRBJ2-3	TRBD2	CASKAGGLTDTQYF	TGTGCCAGCAAAGCGGGAGGGCTGACAGATACGCAGTATTTT
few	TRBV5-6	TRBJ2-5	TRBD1	CASSFSRGFKETQYF	TGTGCCAGCAGCTTCAGCAGGGGGTTTAAAGAGACCCAGTACTTC
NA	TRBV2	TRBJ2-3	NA	CASRVSADTQYF	TGTGCCAGCAGAGTCTCGGCAGATACGCAGTATTTT
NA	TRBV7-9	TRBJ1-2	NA	CASSLGGRGPWGYTF	TGTGCCAGCAGCTTAGGGGGCAGGGGCCCCTGGGGCTACACCTTC
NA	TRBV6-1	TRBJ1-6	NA	CASSEVGLQPLHF	TGTGCCAGCAGTGAAGTTGGGCTCCAACCCCTCCACTTT
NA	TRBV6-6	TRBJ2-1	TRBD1	CASSRGTGAVYNEQFF	TGTGCCAGCAGCCGCGGGACAGGGGCGGTCTACAATGAGCAGTTCTTC
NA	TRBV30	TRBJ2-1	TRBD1	CAWVGQGGTAEQFF	TGTGCCTGGGTGGGACAGGGGGGTACGGCTGAGCAGTTCTTC
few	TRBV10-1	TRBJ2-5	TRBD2	CASSDSGTRYETQYF	TGCGCCAGCAGTGACTCCGGGACTAGATATGAGACCCAGTACTTC
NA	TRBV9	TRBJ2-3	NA	CASSSGGSTDTQYF	TGTGCCAGCAGCTCAGGGGGGTCCACAGATACGCAGTATTTT
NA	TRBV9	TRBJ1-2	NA	CASSTTVNNYGYTF	TGTGCCAGCTCAACGACAGTAAATAACTATGGCTACACCTTC
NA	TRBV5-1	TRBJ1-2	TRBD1	CASSLSRDRGRDYGYTF	TGCGCCAGCAGCTTGTCCCGGGACAGGGGGCGCGACTATGGCTACACCTTC
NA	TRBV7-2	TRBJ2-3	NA	CASSLGSGGGGTDTQYF	TGTGCCAGCAGCTTAGGGTCTGGCGGGGGCGGGACAGATACGCAGTATTTT
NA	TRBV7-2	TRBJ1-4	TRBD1	CASSLDRGRYEKLFF	TGTGCCAGCAGCCTTGACAGGGGGCGATATGAAAAACTGTTTTTT
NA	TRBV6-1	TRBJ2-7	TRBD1	CASRFGTVSYEQYF	TGTGCCAGCAGGTTCGGGACAGTCTCCTACGAGCAGTACTTC
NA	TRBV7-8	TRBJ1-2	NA	CASSRLLDTGGYTF	TGTGCCAGCAGCCGCCTCTTGGACACGGGTGGCTACACCTTC
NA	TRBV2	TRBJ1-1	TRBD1	CASSMTGLNTEAFF	TGTGCCAGCAGCATGACAGGGTTGAACACTGAAGCTTTCTTT